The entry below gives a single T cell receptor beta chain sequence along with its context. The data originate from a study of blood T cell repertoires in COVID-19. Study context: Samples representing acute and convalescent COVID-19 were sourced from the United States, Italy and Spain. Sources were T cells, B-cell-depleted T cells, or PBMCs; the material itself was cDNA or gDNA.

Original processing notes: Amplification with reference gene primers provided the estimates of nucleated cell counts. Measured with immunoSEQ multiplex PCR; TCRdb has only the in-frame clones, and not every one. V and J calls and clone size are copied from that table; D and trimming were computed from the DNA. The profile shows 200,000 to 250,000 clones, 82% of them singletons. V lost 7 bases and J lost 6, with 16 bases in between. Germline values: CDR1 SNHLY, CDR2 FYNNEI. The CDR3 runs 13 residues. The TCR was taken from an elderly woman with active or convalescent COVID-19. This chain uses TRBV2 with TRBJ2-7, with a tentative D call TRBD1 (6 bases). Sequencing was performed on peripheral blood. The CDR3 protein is CASINRVGREQYF. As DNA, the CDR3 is TGTGCCAGCATCAACAGGGTCGGTCGCGAGCAGTACTTC.